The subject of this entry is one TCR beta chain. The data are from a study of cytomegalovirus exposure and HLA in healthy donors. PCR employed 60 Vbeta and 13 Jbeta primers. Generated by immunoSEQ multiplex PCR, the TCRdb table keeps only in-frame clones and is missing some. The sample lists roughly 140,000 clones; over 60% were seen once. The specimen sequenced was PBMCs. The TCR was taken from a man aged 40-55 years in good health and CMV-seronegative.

CDR3 region: CASSPPPGNTEAFF. CDR3 coding DNA: TGTGCCAGCAGCCCGCCGCCGGGGAACACTGAAGCTTTCTTT. V and J are TRBV7-9 and TRBJ1-1; no definite D call. Per germline, CDR1 SEHNR and CDR2 FQNEAQ (reference sequence). This CDR3 is 14 amino acids long. V was clipped by 5 bases and J by 1 base, with 11 bases between them.